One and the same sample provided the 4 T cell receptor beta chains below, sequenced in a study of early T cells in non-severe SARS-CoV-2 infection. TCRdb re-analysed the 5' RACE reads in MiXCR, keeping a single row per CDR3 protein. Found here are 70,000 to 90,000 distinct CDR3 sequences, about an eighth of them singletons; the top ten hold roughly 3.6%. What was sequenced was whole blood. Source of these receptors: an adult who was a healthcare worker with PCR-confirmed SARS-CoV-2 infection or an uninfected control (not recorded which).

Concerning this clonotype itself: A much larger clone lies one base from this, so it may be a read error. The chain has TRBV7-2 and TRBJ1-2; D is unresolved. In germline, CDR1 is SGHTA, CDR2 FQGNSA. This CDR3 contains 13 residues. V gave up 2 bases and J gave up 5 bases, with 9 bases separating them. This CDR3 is CASSLYGLYGYTF. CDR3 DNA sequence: TGTGCCAGCAGCTTATACGGGCTTTATGGCTACACCTTC.

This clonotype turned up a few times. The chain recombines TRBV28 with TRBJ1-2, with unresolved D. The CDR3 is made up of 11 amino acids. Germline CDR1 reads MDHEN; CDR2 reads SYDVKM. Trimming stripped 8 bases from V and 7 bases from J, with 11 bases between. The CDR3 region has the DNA TGTGCCAGCGGAAGGACCCTTGGCTACACCTTC. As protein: CASGRTLGYTF.

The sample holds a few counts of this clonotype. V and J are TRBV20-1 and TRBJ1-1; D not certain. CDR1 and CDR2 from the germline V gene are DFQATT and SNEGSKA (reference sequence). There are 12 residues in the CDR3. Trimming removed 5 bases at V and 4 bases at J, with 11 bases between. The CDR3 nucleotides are TGCAGTGCTGTAGGGTCGAGCACTGAAGCTTTCTTT. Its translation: CSAVGSSTEAFF.

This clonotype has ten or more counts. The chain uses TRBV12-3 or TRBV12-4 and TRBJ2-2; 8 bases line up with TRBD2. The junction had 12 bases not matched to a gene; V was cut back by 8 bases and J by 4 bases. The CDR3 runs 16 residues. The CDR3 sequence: CASGPGTSIGTGELFF. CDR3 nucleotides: TGTGCCAGCGGGCCCGGGACTAGTATAGGCACCGGGGAGCTGTTTTTT.